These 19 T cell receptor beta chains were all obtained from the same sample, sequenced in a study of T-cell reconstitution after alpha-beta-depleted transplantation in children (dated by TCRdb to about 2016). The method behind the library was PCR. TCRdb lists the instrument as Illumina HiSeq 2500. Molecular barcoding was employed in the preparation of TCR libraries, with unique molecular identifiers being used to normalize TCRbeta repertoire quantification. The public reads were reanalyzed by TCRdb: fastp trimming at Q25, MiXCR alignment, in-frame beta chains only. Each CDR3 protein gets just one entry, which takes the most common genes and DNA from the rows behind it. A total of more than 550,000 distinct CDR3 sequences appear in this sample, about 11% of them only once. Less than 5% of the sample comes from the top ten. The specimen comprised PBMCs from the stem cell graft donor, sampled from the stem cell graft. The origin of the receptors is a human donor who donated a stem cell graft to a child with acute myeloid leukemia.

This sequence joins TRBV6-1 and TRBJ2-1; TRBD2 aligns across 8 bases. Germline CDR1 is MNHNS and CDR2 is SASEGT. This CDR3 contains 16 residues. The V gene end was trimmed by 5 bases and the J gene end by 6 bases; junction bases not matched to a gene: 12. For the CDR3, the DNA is TGTGCCAGCAGTAAACCGGGACTAGTAGGATTCAATGAGCAGTTCTTC. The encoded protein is CASSKPGLVGFNEQFF.

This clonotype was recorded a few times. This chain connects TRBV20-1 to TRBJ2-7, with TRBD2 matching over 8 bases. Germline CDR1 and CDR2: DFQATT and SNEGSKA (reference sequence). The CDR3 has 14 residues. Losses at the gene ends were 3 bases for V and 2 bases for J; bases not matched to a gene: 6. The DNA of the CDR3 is TGCAGTGCTAGTTTCCGGCGGGGGGCCTACGAGCAGTACTTC. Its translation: CSASFRRGAYEQYF.

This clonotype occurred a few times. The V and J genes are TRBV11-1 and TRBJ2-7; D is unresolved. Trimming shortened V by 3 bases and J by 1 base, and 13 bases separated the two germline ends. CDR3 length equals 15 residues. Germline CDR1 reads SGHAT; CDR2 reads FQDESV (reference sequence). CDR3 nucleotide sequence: TGTGCCAGCAGCTTGTCAAGGGAAAGGTCCTACGAGCAGTACTTC. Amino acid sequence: CASSLSRERSYEQYF.

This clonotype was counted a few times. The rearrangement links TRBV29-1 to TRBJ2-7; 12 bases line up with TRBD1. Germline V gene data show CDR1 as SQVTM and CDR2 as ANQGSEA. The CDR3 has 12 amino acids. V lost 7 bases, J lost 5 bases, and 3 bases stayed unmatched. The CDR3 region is CSAGQGANEQYF. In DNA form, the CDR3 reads TGCAGCGCGGGACAGGGGGCAAACGAGCAGTACTTC.

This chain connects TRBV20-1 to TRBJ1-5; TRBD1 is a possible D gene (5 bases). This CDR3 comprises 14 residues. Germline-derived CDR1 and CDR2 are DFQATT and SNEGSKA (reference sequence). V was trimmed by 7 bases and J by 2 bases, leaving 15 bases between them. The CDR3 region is CSVGGERGNQPQHF. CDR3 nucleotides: TGCAGTGTTGGGGGGGAGAGGGGCAATCAGCCCCAGCATTTT.

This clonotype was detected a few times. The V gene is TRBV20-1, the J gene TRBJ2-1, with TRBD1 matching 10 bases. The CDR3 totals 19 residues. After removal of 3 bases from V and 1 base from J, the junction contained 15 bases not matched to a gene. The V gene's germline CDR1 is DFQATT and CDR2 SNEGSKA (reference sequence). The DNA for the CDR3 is TGCAGTGCTAGGGGGGGGACAGGGGCCGGGAGTGGGTCCTACAATGAGCAGTTCTTC. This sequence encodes CSARGGTGAGSGSYNEQFF.

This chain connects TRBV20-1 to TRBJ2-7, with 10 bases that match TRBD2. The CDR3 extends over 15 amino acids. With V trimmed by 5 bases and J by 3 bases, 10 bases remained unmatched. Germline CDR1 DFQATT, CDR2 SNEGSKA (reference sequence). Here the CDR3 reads CSARIGTSASYEQYF. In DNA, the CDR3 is TGCAGTGCTCGGATCGGGACTAGCGCTAGCTACGAGCAGTACTTC.

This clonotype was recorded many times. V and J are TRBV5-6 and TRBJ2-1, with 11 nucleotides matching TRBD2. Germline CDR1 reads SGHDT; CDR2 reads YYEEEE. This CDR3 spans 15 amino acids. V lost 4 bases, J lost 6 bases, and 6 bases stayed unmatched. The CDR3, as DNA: TGTGCCAGCAGCCCGGGACTAGCGGTACCCAATGAGCAGTTCTTC. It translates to CASSPGLAVPNEQFF.

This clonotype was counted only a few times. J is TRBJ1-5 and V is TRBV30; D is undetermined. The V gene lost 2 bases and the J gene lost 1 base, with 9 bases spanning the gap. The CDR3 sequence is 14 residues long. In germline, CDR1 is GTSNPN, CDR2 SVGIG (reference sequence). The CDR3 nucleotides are TGTGCCTGGAGTCCGGACCCAAGCAATCAGCCCCAGCATTTT. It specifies CAWSPDPSNQPQHF.

CDR3 in DNA: TGTGCCAGCAGTACTGGGGGGCTCTACGAGCAGTACTTC. It is translated as CASSTGGLYEQYF. The gene calls are TRBV6-6 and TRBJ2-7, with D possibly being TRBD1 or TRBD2 (6 bases each). V was pared by 5 bases and J by 3 bases, with 11 bases between. The CDR3 is 13 residues long. Germline CDR1 is MNHNY and CDR2 is SVGAGI (reference sequence).

In nucleotides, the CDR3 is TGTGCCAGCAGCCTAGGCGTTTCCCAAGAGACCCAGTACTTC. This gives the protein CASSLGVSQETQYF. The rearrangement links TRBV3-1 to TRBJ2-5, with D hard to call. CDR1 is LGHDT, CDR2 YNNKEL, per germline (reference sequence). There are 14 residues in the CDR3. Trimming pared 4 bases from V and 1 base from J, leaving 10 bases between.

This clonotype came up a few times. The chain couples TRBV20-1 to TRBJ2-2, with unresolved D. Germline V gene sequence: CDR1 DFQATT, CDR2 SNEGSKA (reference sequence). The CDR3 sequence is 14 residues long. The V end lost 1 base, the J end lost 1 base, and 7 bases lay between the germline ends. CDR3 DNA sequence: TGCAGTGCTAGAGTCCCCGGGAACACCGGGGAGCTGTTTTTT. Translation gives CSARVPGNTGELFF.

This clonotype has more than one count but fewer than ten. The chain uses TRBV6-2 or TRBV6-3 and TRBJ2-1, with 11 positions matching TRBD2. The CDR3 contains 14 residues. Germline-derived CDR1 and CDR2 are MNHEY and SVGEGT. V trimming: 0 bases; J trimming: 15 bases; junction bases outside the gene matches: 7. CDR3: CASSYSRLAGGLFF. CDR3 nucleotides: TGTGCCAGCAGTTACTCGAGGCTAGCGGGAGGTCTGTTCTTC.

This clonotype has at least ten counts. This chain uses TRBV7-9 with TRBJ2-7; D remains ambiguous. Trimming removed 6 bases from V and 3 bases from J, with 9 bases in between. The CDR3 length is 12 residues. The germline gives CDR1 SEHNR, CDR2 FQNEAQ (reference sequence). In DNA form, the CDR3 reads TGTGCCAGCAGTCAAAGTATCTACGAGCAGTACTTC. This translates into CASSQSIYEQYF.

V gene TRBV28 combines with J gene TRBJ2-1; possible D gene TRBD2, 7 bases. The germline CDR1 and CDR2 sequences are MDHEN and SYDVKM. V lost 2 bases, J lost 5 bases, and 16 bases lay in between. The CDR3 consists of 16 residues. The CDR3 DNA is TGTGCCAGCAGTTTAGTGGGGGGGCGGGGCGACAATGAGCAGTTCTTC. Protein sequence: CASSLVGGRGDNEQFF. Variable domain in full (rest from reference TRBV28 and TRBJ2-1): DVKVTQSSRYLVKRTGEKVFLECVQDMDHENMFWYRQDPGLGLRLIYFSYDVKMKEKGDIPEGYSVSREKKERFSLILESASTNQTSMYLCASSLVGGRGDNEQFFGPGTRLTVL.

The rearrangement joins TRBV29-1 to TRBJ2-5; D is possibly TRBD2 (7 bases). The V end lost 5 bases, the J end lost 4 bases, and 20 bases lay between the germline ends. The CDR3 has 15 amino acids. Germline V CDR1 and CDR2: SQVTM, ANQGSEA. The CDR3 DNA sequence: TGCAGCGTTCGCGGGGGCGCATCTTCGGGAGAGACCCAGTACTTC. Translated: CSVRGGASSGETQYF.

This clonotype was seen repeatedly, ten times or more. The CDR3 DNA follows: TGTGCCAGCAGTTCCTGGTATAGCGGGAAATCCTACGAGCAGTACTTC. Residues: CASSSWYSGKSYEQYF. This chain uses TRBV28 with TRBJ2-7; 8 bases agree with TRBD2. Per the germline V gene, CDR1 is MDHEN and CDR2 is SYDVKM. The CDR3 length is 16 residues. The V gene end was trimmed by 4 bases and the J gene end by 1 base; junction bases not matched to a gene: 9.

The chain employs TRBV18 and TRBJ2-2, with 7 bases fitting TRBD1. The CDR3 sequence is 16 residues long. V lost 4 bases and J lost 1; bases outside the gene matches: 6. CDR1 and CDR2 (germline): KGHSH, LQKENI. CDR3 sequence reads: CASSLRQGENTGELFF. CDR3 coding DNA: TGTGCCAGCTCACTGAGACAGGGAGAGAACACCGGGGAGCTGTTTTTT.

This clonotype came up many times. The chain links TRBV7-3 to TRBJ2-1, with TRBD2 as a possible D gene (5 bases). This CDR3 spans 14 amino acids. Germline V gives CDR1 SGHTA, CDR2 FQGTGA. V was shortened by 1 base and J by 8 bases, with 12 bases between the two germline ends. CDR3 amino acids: CASSLSPSSDEQFF. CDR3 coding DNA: TGTGCCAGCAGCTTAAGTCCTAGCTCGGATGAGCAGTTCTTC.